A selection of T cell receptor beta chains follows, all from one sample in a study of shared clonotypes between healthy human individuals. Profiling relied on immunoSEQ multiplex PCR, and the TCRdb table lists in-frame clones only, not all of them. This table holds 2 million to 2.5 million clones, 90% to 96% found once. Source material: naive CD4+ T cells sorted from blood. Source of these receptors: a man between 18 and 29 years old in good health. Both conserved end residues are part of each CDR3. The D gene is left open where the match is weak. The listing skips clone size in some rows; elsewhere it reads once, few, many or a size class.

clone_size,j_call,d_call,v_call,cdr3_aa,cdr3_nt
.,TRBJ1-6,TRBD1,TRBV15,CATSRGGGSSPLHF,TGTGCCACCAGCAGAGGAGGGGGCAGTTCACCCCTCCACTTT
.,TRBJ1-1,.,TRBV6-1,CASSERLMDLKAFF,TGTGCCAGCAGTGAAAGGCTCATGGATTTGAAGGCTTTCTTT
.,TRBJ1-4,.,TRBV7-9,CASSDQPATNEKLFF,TGTGCCAGCAGCGACCAACCAGCAACTAATGAAAAACTGTTTTTT
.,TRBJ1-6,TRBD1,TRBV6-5,CASTEGGATPLHF,TGTGCCAGCACCGAAGGGGGCGCGACACCCCTCCACTTT
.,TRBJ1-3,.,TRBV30,CAWSAGAGNTIYF,TGTGCCTGGAGTGCTGGGGCTGGAAACACCATATATTTT
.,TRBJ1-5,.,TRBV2,CASSASAVSNQPQHF,TGTGCCAGCAGTGCGAGTGCGGTTAGCAATCAGCCCCAGCATTTT
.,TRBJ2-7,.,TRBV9,CASSPGLGITFYEQYF,TGTGCCAGCAGCCCAGGCCTGGGAATCACGTTCTACGAGCAGTACTTC
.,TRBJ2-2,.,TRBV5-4,CASSIRDTANTGELFF,TGTGCCAGCAGCATCCGGGACACAGCGAACACCGGGGAGCTGTTTTTT
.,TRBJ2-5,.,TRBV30,CACRGRERTQYF,TGTGCCTGCCGCGGAAGGGAACGGACCCAGTACTTC
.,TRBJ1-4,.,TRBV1,CTSSHRDRGEKLFF,TGCACCAGCAGCCACCGGGACAGGGGAGAAAAACTGTTTTTT
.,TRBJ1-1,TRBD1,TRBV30,CAWSGGKGAWNTEAFF,TGTGCCTGGAGTGGAGGAAAGGGGGCCTGGAACACTGAAGCTTTCTTT
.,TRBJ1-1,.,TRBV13,CASSLRARTNTEAFF,TGTGCCAGCAGCTTACGTGCCAGAACAAACACTGAAGCTTTCTTT
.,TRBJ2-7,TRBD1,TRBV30,CAWTGGSYEQYF,TGTGCCTGGACAGGGGGCTCCTACGAGCAGTACTTC
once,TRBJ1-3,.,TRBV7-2,CASSATGSGNTIYF,TGTGCCAGCAGCGCTACAGGGTCTGGAAACACCATATATTTT
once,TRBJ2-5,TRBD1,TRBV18,CASSPPGQGFGETQYF,TGTGCCAGCTCACCACCGGGACAGGGGTTTGGGGAGACCCAGTACTTC
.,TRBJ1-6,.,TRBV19,CASSIEGDNSPLHF,TGTGCCAGTAGTATTGAGGGGGATAATTCACCCCTCCACTTT
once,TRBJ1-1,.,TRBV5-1,CASSLVLADEAFF,TGCGCCAGCAGCTTGGTTCTCGCAGATGAAGCTTTCTTT
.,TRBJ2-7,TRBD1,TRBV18,CASSRDRGPSSEQYF,TGTGCCAGCTCTCGCGACAGGGGGCCATCATCCGAGCAGTACTTC
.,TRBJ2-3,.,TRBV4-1,CASSQVMATDTQYF,TGCGCCAGCAGCCAAGTTATGGCCACAGATACGCAGTATTTT
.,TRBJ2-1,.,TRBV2,CASGRLLGPNNEQFF,TGTGCCAGCGGGAGGTTGCTGGGGCCCAACAATGAGCAGTTCTTC
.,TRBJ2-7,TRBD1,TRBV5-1,CASKPGQGFNEQYF,TGCGCCAGCAAACCGGGACAGGGTTTTAACGAGCAGTACTTC
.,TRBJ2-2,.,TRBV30,CAWGLGRSTGELFF,TGTGCCTGGGGATTAGGACGGAGCACCGGGGAGCTGTTTTTT
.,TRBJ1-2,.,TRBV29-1,CSVALNYGYTF,TGCAGCGTCGCTCTTAACTATGGCTACACCTTC
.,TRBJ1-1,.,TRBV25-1,CASSDRGKGNTEAFF,TGTGCCAGCAGTGACAGGGGAAAAGGGAACACTGAAGCTTTCTTT
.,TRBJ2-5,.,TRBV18,CASSTSGQETQYF,TGTGCCAGCTCAACCAGCGGCCAAGAGACCCAGTACTTC
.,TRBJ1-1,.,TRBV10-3,CAIRGASKGQVITEAFF,TGTGCCATCAGGGGGGCCTCCAAGGGGCAGGTAATCACTGAAGCTTTCTTT
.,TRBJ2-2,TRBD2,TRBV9,CASSATGGTNTGELFF,TGTGCCAGCAGCGCGACGGGGGGGACGAACACCGGGGAGCTGTTTTTT
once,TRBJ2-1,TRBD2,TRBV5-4,CASRAGAGGNYNEQFF,TGTGCCAGCAGGGCCGGGGCGGGGGGCAACTACAATGAGCAGTTCTTC
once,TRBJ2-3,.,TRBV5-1,CASSLQGRTDTQYF,TGCGCCAGCAGCTTGCAGGGACGCACAGATACGCAGTATTTT
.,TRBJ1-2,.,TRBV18,CASSPSGGADGYTF,TGTGCCAGCTCACCATCTGGTGGGGCGGATGGCTACACCTTC
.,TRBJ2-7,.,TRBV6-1,CASSGSAGSSYEQYF,TGTGCCAGCAGTGGGTCTGCGGGAAGCTCCTACGAGCAGTACTTC
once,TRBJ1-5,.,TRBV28,CASSRTPNQPQHF,TGTGCCAGCAGTCGGACCCCCAATCAGCCCCAGCATTTT
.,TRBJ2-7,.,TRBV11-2,CASSSDTAYLREQYF,TGTGCCAGCAGCTCGGACACAGCCTATCTACGAGAGCAGTACTTC
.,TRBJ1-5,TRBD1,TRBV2,CASSPGTGGVGNQPQHF,TGTGCCAGCAGTCCTGGGACAGGGGGGGTCGGCAATCAGCCCCAGCATTTT
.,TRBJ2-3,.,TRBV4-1,CASSQPTRGNTDTQYF,TGCGCCAGCAGCCAACCGACTAGGGGGAACACAGATACGCAGTATTTT
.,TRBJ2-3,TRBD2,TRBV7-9,CASSSGGGTDTQYF,TGTGCCAGCAGCTCCGGGGGAGGGACAGATACGCAGTATTTT
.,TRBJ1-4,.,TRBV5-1,CASSLGGVSTLNEKLFF,TGCGCCAGCAGCTTGGGGGGAGTTTCCACCCTTAATGAAAAACTGTTTTTT
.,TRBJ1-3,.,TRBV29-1,CSVAAGHTIYF,TGCAGCGTCGCTGCCGGTCACACCATATATTTT
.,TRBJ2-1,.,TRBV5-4,CASSPGDSLYNEQFF,TGTGCCAGCAGCCCCGGTGACAGCCTTTACAATGAGCAGTTCTTC
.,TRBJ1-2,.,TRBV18,CASSPFGDVAYGYTF,TGTGCCAGCTCACCGTTTGGGGATGTGGCCTATGGCTACACCTTC